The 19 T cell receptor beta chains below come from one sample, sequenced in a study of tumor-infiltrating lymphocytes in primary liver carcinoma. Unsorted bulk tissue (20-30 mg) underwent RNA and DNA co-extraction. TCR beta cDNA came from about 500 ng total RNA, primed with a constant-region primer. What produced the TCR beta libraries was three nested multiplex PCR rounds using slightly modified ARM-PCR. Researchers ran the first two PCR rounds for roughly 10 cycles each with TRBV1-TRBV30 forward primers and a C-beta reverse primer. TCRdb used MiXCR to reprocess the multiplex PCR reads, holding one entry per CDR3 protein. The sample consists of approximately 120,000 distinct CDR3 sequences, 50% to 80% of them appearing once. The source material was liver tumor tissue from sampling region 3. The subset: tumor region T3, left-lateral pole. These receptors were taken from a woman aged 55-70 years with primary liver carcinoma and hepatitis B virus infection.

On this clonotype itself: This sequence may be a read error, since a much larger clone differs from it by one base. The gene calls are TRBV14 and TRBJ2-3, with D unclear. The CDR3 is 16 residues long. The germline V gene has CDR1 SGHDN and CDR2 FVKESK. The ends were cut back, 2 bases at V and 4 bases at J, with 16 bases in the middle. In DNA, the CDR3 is TGTGCCAGCAGCCAATTCAGGTGTGGATCGGCAGATACGCAGTATTTT. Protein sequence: CASSQFRCGSADTQYF.

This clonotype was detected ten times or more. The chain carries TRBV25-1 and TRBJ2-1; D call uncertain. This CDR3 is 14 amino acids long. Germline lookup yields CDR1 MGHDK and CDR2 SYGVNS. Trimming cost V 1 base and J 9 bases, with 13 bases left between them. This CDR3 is CASSESGPLGEQFF. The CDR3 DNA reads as TGTGCCAGCAGTGAATCCGGCCCGTTGGGTGAGCAGTTCTTC.

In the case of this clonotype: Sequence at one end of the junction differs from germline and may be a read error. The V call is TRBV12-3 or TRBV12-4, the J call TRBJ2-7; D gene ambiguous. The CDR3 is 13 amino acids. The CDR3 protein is CDSSFARTYEQYF. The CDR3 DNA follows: TGTGACAGCAGTTTTGCTAGAACCTACGAGCAGTACTTC.

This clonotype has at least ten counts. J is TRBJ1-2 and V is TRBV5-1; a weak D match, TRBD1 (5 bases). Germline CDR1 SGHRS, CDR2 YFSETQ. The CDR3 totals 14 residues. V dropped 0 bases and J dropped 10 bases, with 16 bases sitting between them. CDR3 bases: TGCGCCAGCAGCTTGGTGGGGGGGGACCCCATCTACACCTTC. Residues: CASSLVGGDPIYTF.

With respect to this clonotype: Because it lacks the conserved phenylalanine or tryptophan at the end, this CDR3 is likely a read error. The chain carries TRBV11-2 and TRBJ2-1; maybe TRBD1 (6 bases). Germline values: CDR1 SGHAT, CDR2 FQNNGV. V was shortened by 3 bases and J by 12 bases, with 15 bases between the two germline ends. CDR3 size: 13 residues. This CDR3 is CASSLLQGNSQFC. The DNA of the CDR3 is TGTGCCAGCAGCTTGCTACAGGGAAATTCGCAGTTCTGC.

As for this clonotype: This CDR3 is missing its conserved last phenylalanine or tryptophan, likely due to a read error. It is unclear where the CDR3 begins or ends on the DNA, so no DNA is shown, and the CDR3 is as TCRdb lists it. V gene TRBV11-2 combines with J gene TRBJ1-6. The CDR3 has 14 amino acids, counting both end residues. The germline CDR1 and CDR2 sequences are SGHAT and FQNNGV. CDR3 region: CASSFMDDRSPLYS.

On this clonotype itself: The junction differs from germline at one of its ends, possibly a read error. The CDR3 spells CVSSAMTGTPGANVLTF. The CDR3 coding sequence is TGTGTCAGCAGCGCCATGACAGGGACTCCTGGGGCCAACGTCCTGACTTTC. The V and J genes are TRBV11-1 and TRBJ2-6; possibly TRBD1 for D (7 bases). The CDR3 has 17 residues. Per the germline V gene, CDR1 is SGHAT and CDR2 is FQDESV (reference sequence).

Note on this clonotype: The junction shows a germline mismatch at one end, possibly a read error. In DNA, the CDR3 is TGCATCGTTGAAGATCAATGGGGAAAGCGGGGTGAGCAGTACTTC. This translates into CIVEDQWGKRGEQYF. The chain links TRBV29-1 to TRBJ2-7; TRBD2 matches at 7 bases. In germline, CDR1 is SQVTM, CDR2 ANQGSEA. This CDR3 has 15 residues.

Written as DNA, the CDR3 is TGTGCCAGCATCACATCGCCAGGGTGGGGCTATGGCTACACCTTC. It translates to CASITSPGWGYGYTF. The chain carries TRBV11-2 and TRBJ1-2; D is perhaps TRBD1 (5 bases). Trimming took 7 bases from V and 4 from J, leaving 19 bases between them. The CDR3 totals 15 residues. The germline CDR1 and CDR2 sequences are SGHAT and FQNNGV.

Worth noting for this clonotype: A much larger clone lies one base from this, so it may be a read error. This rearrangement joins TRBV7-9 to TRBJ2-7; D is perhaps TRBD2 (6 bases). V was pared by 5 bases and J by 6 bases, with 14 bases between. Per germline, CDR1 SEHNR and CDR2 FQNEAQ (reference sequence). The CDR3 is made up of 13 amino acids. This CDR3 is CASSALEGLEQYF. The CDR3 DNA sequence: TGTGCCAGCAGCGCGTTAGAGGGACTCGAGCAGTACTTC.

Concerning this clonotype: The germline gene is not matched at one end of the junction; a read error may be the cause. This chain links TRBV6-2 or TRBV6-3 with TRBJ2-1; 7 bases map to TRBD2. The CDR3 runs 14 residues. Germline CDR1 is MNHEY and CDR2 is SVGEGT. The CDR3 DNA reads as TGTACCAGCTGTTACTGGGGAGCGGGAAGTAAGCAGTTCTTC. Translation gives CTSCYWGAGSKQFF.

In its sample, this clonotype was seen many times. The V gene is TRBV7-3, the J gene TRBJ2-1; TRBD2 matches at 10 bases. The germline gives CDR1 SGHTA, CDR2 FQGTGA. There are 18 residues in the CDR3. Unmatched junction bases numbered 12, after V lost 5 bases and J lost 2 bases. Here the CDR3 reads CASSTKGPGLAAYNEQFF. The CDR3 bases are TGTGCCAGCAGCACGAAAGGGCCCGGACTAGCGGCCTACAATGAGCAGTTCTTC.

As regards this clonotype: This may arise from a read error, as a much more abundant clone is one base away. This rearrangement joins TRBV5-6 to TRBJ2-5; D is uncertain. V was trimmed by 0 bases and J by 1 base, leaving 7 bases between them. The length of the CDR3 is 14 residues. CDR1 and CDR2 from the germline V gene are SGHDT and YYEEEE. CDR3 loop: CASSLVSFQETQYF. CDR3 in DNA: TGTGCCAGCAGCTTGGTGTCGTTCCAAGAGACCCAGTACTTC.

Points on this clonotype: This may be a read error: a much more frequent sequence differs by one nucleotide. The chain's CDR3 is CAGYGGTGRNGYIF. The CDR3, as DNA: TGTGCCGGTTATGGAGGTACAGGGAGGAATGGCTACATCTTC. This chain uses TRBV28 with TRBJ1-2; perhaps TRBD1 as D (6 bases). Germline V CDR1 and CDR2: MDHEN, SYDVKM. CDR3 length: 14 residues.

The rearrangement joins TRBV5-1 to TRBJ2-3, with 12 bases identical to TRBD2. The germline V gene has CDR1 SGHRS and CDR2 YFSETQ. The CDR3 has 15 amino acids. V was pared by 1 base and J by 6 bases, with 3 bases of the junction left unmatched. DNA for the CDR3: TGCGCCAGCAGCTTGCTAGCGGGAGGGCCGGATACGCAGTATTTT. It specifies CASSLLAGGPDTQYF.

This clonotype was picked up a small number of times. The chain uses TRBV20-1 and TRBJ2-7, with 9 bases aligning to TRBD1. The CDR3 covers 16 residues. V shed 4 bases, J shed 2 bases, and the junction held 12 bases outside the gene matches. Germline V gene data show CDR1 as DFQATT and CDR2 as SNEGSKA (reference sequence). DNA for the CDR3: TGCAGTGCTACGGCCCCTGACAGGGGGAATACCTACGAGCAGTACTTC. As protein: CSATAPDRGNTYEQYF.

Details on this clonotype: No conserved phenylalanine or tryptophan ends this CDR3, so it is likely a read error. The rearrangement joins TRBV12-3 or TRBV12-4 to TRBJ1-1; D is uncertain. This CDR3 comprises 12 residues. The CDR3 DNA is TGTGCCGGCAGTTTAGGGAACACTGAAGCTTTCTTA. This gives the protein CAGSLGNTEAFL.

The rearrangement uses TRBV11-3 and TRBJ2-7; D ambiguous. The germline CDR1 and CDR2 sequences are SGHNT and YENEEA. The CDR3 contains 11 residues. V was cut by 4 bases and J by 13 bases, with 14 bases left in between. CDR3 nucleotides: TGTGCCAGCAGCTATCCCTACGATCAATACTTC. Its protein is CASSYPYDQYF.

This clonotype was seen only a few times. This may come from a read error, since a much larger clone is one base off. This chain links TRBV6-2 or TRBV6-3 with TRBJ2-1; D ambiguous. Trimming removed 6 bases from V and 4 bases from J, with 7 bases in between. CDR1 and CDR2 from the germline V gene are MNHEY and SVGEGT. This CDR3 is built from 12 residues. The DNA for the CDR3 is TGTGCCAGCAGCCAGGAGTACAATGAGCAGTTCTTC. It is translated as CASSQEYNEQFF.